The rows below give T cell receptor beta chains drawn from one sample of a study of blood T cell repertoires in COVID-19. Assay: immunoSEQ multiplex PCR; the TCRdb copy retains only in-frame clones and omits some. The sample lists about 150,000 clones; 70% to 90% were seen once. Sequenced: peripheral blood. The origin of the receptors is a woman aged 55-69 years with COVID-19, enrolled during active disease. Each CDR3 is given with its conserved first and last residue. D genes are given only for firm matches. Clone size is stated in some rows and not others, as once, few, many or a class when expanded.

j_call d_call v_call clone_size cdr3_aa cdr3_nt
TRBJ1-1 - TRBV12-3/TRBV12-4 - CASNRGMNTEAFF TGTGCCAGCAATCGGGGTATGAACACTGAAGCTTTCTTT
TRBJ1-5 - TRBV6-5 - CASSPTLLNQPQHF TGTGCCAGCAGTCCTACGCTCTTAAATCAGCCCCAGCATTTT
TRBJ2-1 - TRBV5-6 - CASSLALGRSDEQFF TGTGCCAGCAGCTTGGCGCTAGGCAGAAGCGATGAGCAGTTCTTC
TRBJ1-2 - TRBV19 - CASSILGYGYTF TGTGCCAGTAGTATACTCGGCTATGGCTACACCTTC
TRBJ2-1 - TRBV27 once CASSSRGTSYNEQFF TGTGCCAGCAGTTCCCGCGGGACCTCCTACAATGAGCAGTTCTTC
TRBJ1-4 TRBD1 TRBV7-9 - CASSLGQGVEKLFF TGTGCCAGCAGCTTAGGACAGGGAGTGGAAAAACTGTTTTTT
TRBJ1-1 - TRBV6-5 - CASINRVNTEAFF TGTGCCAGCATTAACAGGGTGAACACTGAAGCTTTCTTT
TRBJ1-4 TRBD1 TRBV18 - CASSPGQGGEKLFF TGTGCCAGCTCACCAGGACAGGGTGGAGAAAAACTGTTTTTT
TRBJ2-5 TRBD1 TRBV5-1 - CASSPWTGEDEETQYF TGCGCCAGCAGCCCTTGGACAGGGGAGGATGAAGAGACCCAGTACTTC
TRBJ1-1 TRBD1 TRBV19 - CASSILGQTNTEAFF TGTGCCAGTAGTATCCTGGGACAGACGAACACTGAAGCTTTCTTT
TRBJ1-1 TRBD1 TRBV6-5 - CASTTDRQNTEAFF TGTGCCAGCACTACGGACAGGCAGAACACTGAAGCTTTCTTT
TRBJ2-1 - TRBV11-3 - CASSLDTDNEQFF TGTGCCAGCAGCTTAGATACGGACAATGAGCAGTTCTTC
TRBJ2-7 TRBD1 TRBV28 - CASSIGQGGYF TGTGCCAGCAGTATCGGACAGGGGGGGTACTTC